This paragraph covers one T cell receptor beta chain sequence. As yet, its antigen is unknown. This record comes from a study of graft-versus-host responses after intestinal transplantation. Study details: Recipients had transplants, and these were multivisceral, liver-intestinal, or isolated intestinal. Points from the study as a whole: High graft-versus-host to host-versus-graft clonal ratios were found in allografts of patients who had graft-donor T cell macrochimerism. Early HvG declines after transplant were associated with peak circulating GvH clone levels.

The assay was immunoSEQ multiplex PCR, and TCRdb's table has in-frame clones only and misses some. The sample contains 130,000 to 150,000 clones, about nine tenths of which appear only once. There are 14 residues in the CDR3. The germline V gene encodes CDR1 MGHRA and CDR2 YSYEKL. With 1 base removed from V and 2 bases from J, the gap between germline ends came to 7 bases. The chain recombines TRBV4-1 with TRBJ2-3; D possibly uses TRBD1 or TRBD2 (5 bases each). The source was unstimulated CD4+ T cells sorted from spleen or lymph node cells, collected before intestinal transplant. This clonotype was obtained from a human donor who received an intestinal transplant. DNA for the CDR3: TGCGCCAGCAGCCAAGTCGGGACCACAGATACGCAGTATTTT. The encoded protein is CASSQVGTTDTQYF.